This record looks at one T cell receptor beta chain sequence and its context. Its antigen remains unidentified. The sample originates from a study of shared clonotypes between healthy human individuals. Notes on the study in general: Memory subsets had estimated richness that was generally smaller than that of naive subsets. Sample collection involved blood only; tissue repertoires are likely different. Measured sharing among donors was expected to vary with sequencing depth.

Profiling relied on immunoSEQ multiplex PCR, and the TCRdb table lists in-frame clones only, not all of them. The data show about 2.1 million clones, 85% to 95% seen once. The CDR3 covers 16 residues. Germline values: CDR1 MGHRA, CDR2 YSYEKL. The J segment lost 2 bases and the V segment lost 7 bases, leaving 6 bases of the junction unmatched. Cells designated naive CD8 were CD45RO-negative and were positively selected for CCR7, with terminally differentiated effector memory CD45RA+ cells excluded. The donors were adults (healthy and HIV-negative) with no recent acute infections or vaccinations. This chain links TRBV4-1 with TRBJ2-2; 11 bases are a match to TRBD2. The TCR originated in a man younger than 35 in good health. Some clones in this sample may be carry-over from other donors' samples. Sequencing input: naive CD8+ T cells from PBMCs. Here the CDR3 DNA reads TGCGCCAGCACCCCACTAGCGGGAGAAAACACCGGGGAGCTGTTTTTT. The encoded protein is CASTPLAGENTGELFF.